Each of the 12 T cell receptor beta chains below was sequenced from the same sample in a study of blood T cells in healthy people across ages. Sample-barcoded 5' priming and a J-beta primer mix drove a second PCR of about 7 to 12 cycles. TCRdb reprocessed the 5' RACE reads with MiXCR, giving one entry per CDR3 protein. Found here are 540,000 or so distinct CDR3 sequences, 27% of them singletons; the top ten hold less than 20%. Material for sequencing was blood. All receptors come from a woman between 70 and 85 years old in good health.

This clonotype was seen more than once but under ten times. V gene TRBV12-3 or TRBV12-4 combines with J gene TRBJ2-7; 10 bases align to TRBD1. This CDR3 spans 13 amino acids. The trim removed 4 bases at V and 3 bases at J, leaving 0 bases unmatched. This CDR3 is CASSWTGGYEQYF. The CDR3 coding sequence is TGTGCCAGCAGTTGGACAGGGGGCTACGAGCAGTACTTC.

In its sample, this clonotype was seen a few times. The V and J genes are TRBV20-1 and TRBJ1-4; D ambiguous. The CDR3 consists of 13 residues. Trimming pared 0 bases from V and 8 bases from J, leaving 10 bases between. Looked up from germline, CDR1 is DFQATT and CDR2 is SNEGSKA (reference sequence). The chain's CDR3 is CSARDQYGEKLFF. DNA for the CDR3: TGCAGTGCTAGAGATCAGTACGGGGAAAAACTGTTTTTT.

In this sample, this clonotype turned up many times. The CDR3 DNA is TGTGCCACCACAGGGTTTAGGAGTCTGGGGAACACTGAAGCTTTCTTT. As protein: CATTGFRSLGNTEAFF. The rearrangement joins TRBV6-1 to TRBJ1-1; D possibly corresponds to TRBD1 (6 bases). With 10 bases removed from V and 1 base from J, the gap between germline ends came to 22 bases. Per the germline V gene, CDR1 is MNHNS and CDR2 is SASEGT. The CDR3 runs to 16 residues.

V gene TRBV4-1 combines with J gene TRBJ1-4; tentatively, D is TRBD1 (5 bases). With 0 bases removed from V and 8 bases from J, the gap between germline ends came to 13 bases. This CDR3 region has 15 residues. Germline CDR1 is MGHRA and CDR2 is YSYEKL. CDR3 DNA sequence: TGCGCCAGCAGCCAAGAACAGGCTGTTCGAGAAAAACTGTTTTTT. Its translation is CASSQEQAVREKLFF.

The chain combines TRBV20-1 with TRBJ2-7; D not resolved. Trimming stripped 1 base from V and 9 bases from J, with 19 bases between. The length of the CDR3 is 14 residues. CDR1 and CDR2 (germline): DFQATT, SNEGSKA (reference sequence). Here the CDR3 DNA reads TGCAGTGCTAGAGCTGGGTCAGGTATCCACGGGCAGTACTTC. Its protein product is CSARAGSGIHGQYF.

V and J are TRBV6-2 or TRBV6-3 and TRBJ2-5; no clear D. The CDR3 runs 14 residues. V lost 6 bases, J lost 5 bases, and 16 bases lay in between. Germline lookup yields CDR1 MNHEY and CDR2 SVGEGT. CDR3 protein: CASSRVTTWETQYF. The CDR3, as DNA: TGTGCCAGCAGCCGGGTAACTACCTGGGAGACCCAGTACTTC.

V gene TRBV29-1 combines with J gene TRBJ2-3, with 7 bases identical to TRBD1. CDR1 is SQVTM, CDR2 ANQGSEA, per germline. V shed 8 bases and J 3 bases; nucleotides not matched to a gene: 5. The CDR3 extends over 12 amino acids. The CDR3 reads CSLWDRTDTQYF. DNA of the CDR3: TGCAGCCTATGGGACAGAACAGATACGCAGTATTTT.

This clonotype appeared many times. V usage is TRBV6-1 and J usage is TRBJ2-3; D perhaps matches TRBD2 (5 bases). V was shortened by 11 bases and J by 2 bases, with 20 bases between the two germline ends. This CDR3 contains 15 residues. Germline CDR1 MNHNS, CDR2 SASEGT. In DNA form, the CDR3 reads TGTGCCCGGCCGGTCAGTAGCGTCTCCACAGATACGCAGTATTTT. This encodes CARPVSSVSTDTQYF.

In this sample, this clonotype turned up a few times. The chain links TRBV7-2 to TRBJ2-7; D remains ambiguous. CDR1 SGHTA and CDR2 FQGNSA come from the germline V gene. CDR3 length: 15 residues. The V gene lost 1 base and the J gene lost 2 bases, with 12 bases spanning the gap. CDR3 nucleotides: TGTGCCAGCAGCTTAGGGTTCGGTCGGACCTACGAGCAGTACTTC. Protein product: CASSLGFGRTYEQYF.

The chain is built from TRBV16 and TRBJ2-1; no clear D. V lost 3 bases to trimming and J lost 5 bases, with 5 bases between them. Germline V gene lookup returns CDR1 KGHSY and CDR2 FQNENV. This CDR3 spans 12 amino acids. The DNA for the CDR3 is TGTGCCAGCAGCCAGCATCACAATGAGCAGTTCTTC. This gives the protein CASSQHHNEQFF.

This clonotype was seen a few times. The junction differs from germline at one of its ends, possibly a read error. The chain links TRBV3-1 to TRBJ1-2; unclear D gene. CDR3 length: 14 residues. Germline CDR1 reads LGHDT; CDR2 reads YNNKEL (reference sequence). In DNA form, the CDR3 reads TGTGCCGGCAGCCATCGGACTGGGAACTATGGCTACACCTTC. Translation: CAGSHRTGNYGYTF.

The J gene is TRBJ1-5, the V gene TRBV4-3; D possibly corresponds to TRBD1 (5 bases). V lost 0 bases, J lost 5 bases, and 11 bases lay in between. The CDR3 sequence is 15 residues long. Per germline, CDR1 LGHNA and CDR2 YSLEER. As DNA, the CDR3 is TGCGCCAGCAGCCAAGAAGGGAGAGGGGATCAGCCCCAGCATTTT. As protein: CASSQEGRGDQPQHF.